Shown below are 12 T cell receptor beta chains from a single sample sequenced in a study of blood T cell repertoires in COVID-19. Here immunoSEQ multiplex PCR was the method, and the copy in TCRdb shows in-frame clones only, minus some. The repertoire consists of 130,000 to 150,000 clones, with roughly nine tenths occurring once and the leading ten covering about 1.6%. The specimen was peripheral blood. The receptor source for this set is a human donor in a cohort sampled during active COVID-19.

The CDR3 is CAAWTGMVNTEAFF. In nucleotides, the CDR3 is TGTGCAGCTTGGACAGGGATGGTGAACACTGAAGCTTTCTTT. The chain joins TRBV2 to TRBJ1-1, with 8 bases fitting TRBD1. The CDR3 spans 14 residues. The germline V gene has CDR1 SNHLY and CDR2 FYNNEI.

V and J are TRBV3-1 (or the pseudogene TRBV3-2) and TRBJ2-7; no reliable D call. Trimming left V 1 base short and J 4 bases short, with 8 bases between. This CDR3 contains 13 residues. CDR1 and CDR2 from the germline V gene are LGHDT and YNNKEL (reference sequence). CDR3 nucleotide sequence: TGTGCCAGCAGCCAAGTTGAGACTTACGAGCAGTACTTC. This translates into CASSQVETYEQYF.

The chain links TRBV5-6 to TRBJ1-4; D is unresolved. Germline lookup yields CDR1 SGHDT and CDR2 YYEEEE. Trimming took off 4 bases at V and 8 bases at J, with 15 bases between the two ends. CDR3 length equals 14 residues. The CDR3 loop is CASSRRSSGEKLFF. The CDR3 DNA sequence: TGTGCCAGCAGCCGGAGGAGTTCGGGGGAAAAACTGTTTTTT.

The J gene is TRBJ1-5, the V gene TRBV9; the match to TRBD1 covers 9 bases. Losses at the gene ends were 4 bases for V and 5 bases for J; bases not matched to a gene: 10. CDR1 SGDLS and CDR2 YYNGEE come from the germline V gene. The CDR3 is 16 residues long. The DNA of the CDR3 is TGTGCCAGCAGCCCCCACGCCGGGACAGGGCATCAGCCCCAGCATTTT. It yields the protein CASSPHAGTGHQPQHF.

The rearrangement uses TRBV11-2 and TRBJ1-3; D perhaps matches TRBD1 (6 bases). Trimming took 3 bases from V and 2 from J, leaving 14 bases between them. The CDR3 length is 16 residues. Germline assignment: CDR1 SGHAT and CDR2 FQNNGV. CDR3 nucleotides: TGTGCCAGCAGCTTCGGCAGGGGAAAGGCTGGAAACACCATATATTTT. This encodes CASSFGRGKAGNTIYF.

J is TRBJ2-2 and V is TRBV11-3; 8 positions match TRBD1. CDR1 SGHNT and CDR2 YENEEA come from the germline V gene. V shed 5 bases and J 2 bases; nucleotides not matched to a gene: 4. This CDR3 contains 15 residues. The CDR3 here is CASSGGQVNTGELFF. CDR3 DNA: TGTGCCAGCAGCGGGGGACAGGTTAACACCGGGGAGCTGTTTTTT.

The chain combines TRBV4-3 with TRBJ2-3, with 8 bases matching TRBD2. The CDR3 length is 18 residues. From germline, CDR1 is LGHNA and CDR2 YSLEER. V lost 4 bases and J lost 0; bases outside the gene matches: 12. The CDR3 bases are TGCGCCAGCAGCCCGCACCGCGGCGGGGGGCTGAGCACAGATACGCAGTATTTT. It is translated as CASSPHRGGGLSTDTQYF.

V and J are TRBV19 and TRBJ2-3; 8 bases match TRBD1. This CDR3 is 16 amino acids long. Trimming cost V 4 bases and J 0 bases; bases outside gene matches: 6. Germline values: CDR1 LNHDA, CDR2 SQIVND (reference sequence). The CDR3 reads CASSSETGASTDTQYF. CDR3 DNA: TGTGCCAGTAGTAGTGAGACAGGGGCCAGCACAGATACGCAGTATTTT.

Concerning this clone itself: The same CDR3 can be traced to other DNA sequences in this sample. The chain links TRBV19 to TRBJ2-1; 7 nucleotides match TRBD2. V was clipped by 1 base and J by 5 bases; unmatched bases: 2. The CDR3 length is 14 residues. Germline assignment: CDR1 LNHDA and CDR2 SQIVND (reference sequence). The CDR3 coding sequence is TGTGCCAGTAGTATAGGCCGGGGGGACAATGAGCAGTTCTTC. Its protein product is CASSIGRGDNEQFF.

The chain joins TRBV2 to TRBJ1-2; D remains ambiguous. Germline V CDR1 and CDR2: SNHLY, FYNNEI. Trimming removed 6 bases at V and 8 bases at J, with 13 bases between. The CDR3 length is 12 residues. The CDR3 here is CASRASTWGYTF. For the CDR3, the DNA is TGTGCCAGCAGAGCAAGTACCTGGGGCTACACCTTC.

The gene calls are TRBV13 and TRBJ1-2; 9 bases fit TRBD1. The CDR3 length is 16 residues. V lost 5 bases to trimming and J lost 8 bases; unmatched junction nucleotides: 15. Germline-derived CDR1 and CDR2 are PRHDT and FYEKMQ (reference sequence). The CDR3 DNA sequence: TGTGCCAGCAGCGACTACCTTCGGGACAGGGCGGGAGGCTACACCTTC. This codes for CASSDYLRDRAGGYTF.

The chain joins TRBV19 to TRBJ2-5, with D perhaps TRBD2 (5 bases). CDR1 is LNHDA and CDR2 is SQIVND in the germline V gene (reference sequence). The ends were cut back, 4 bases at V and 3 bases at J, with 12 bases in the middle. The CDR3 totals 14 residues. CDR3 protein: CASSSGPGEETQYF. As DNA, the CDR3 is TGTGCCAGTAGTAGCGGGCCTGGGGAAGAGACCCAGTACTTC. Full variable domain (outside the CDR3, taken from reference TRBV19 and TRBJ2-5): DGGITQSPKYLFRKEGQNVTLSCEQNLNHDAMYWYRQDPGQGLRLIYYSQIVNDFQKGDIAEGYSVSREKKESFPLTVTSAQKNPTAFYLCASSSGPGEETQYFGPGTRLLVL.